The sequence of this T cell receptor beta chain was determined in a study of vaccination effects on CD4 cells after COVID-19. About this clone: Its target is unknown.

Germline lookup yields CDR1 SGHDN and CDR2 FVKESK. The CDR3 sequence is 18 residues long. The J segment lost 6 bases and the V segment lost 5 bases, leaving 12 bases of the junction unmatched. Prior to sequencing, the ViraFEST assay stimulated PBMC with viral peptide pools, which expanded the antigen-specific CD4+ T cells. Scientists isolated CD4+ T cells after a roughly ten-day culture period ended. Confirmation by PCR established that the person had SARS-CoV-2 infection between March and December 2020. Clones were sequenced by immunoSEQ multiplex PCR, and TCRdb holds only the in-frame ones, with some missing. This table has tens of thousands of clones, roughly 73% appearing once.

V gene TRBV14 combines with J gene TRBJ2-1; TRBD2 agrees at 14 bases. This receptor was identified in a human donor who had a prior SARS-CoV-2 infection. The source was CD4+ T cells from PBMCs cultured with HIV peptides, collected before COVID-19 vaccination. Subset denoted: HIV-1 Nef peptide pool negative control/reference culture. DNA for the CDR3: TGTGCCAGCAGCTACTTACCGGGACTAGCGGGGGCCTTCAATGAGCAGTTCTTC. Its protein is CASSYLPGLAGAFNEQFF.